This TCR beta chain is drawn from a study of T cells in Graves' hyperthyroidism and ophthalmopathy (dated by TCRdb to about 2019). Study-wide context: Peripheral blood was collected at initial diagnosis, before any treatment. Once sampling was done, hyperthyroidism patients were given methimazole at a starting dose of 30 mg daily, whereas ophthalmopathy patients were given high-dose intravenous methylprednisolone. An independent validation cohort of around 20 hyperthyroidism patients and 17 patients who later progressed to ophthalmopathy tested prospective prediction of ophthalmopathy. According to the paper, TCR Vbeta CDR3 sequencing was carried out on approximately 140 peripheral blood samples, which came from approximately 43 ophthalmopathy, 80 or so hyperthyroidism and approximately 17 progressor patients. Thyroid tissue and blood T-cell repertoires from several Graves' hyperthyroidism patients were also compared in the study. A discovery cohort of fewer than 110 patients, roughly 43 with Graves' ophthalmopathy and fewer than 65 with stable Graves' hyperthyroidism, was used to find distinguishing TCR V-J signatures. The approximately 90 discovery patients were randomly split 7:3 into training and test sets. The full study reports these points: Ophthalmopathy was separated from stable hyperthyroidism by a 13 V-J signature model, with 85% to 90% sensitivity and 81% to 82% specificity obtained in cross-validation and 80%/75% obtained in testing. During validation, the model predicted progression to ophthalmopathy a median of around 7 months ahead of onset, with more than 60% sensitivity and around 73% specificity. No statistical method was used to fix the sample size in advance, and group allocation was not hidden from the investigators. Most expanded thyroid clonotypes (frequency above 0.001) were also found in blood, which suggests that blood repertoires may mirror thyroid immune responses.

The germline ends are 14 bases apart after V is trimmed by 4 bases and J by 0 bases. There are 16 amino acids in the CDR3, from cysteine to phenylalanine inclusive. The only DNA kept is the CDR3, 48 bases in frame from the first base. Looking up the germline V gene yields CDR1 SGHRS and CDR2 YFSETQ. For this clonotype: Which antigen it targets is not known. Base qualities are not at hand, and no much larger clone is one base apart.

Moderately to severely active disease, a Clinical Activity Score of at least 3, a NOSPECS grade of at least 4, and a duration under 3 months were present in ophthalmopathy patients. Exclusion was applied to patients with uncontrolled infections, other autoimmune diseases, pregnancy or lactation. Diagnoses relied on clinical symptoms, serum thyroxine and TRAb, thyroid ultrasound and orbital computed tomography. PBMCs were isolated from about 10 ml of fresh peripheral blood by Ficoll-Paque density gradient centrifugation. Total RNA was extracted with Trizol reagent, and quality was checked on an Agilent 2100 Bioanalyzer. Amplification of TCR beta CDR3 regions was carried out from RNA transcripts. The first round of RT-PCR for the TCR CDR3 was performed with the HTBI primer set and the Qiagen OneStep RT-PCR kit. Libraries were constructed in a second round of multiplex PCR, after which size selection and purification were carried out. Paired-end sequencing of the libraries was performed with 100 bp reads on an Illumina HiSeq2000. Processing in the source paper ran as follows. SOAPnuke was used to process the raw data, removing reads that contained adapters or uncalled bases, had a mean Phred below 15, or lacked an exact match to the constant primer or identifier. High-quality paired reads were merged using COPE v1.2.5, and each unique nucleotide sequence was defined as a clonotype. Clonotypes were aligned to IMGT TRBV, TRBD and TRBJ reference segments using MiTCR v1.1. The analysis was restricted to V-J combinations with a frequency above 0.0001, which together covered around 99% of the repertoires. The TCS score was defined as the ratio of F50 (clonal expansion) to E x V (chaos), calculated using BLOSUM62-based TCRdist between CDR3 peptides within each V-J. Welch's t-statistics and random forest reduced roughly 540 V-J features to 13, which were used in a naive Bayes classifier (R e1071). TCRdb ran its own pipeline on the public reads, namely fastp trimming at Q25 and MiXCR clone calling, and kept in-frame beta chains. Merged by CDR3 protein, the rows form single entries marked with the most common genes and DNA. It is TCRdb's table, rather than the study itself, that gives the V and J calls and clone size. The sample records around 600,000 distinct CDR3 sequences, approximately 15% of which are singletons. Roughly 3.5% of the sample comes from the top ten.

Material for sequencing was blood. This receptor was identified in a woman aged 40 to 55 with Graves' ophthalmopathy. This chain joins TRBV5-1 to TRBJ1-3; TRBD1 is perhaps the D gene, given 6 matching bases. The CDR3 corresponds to CASSPGQQYSGNTIYF. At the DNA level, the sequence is TGCGCCAGCAGCCCCGGACAGCAATACTCTGGAAACACCATATATTTT.